Listed below are T cell receptor beta chains from one sample, sequenced in a study of cytomegalovirus exposure and HLA in healthy donors. Profiled with immunoSEQ multiplex PCR; TCRdb holds only in-frame clones, not every one. The sample carries about 180,000 clones, 80% to 85% recorded once. Sequenced input: PBMCs. The source of these receptors is a woman in her thirties in good health and CMV-seronegative. Both conserved end residues are part of each CDR3. The D gene is left open where the match is weak. Expanded clones get a size class; other rows say once, few or many, or leave the size out.

CASSLSLLGGGRTDTQYF,TRBD2,-,TRBJ2-3,TRBV28
CASSSLQGAVGYTF,-,-,TRBJ1-2,TRBV6-6
CASSLRGGIINYGYTF,-,-,TRBJ1-2,TRBV7-8
CASSWTGVYGYTF,TRBD1,-,TRBJ1-2,TRBV5-5
CASSHGRGFNEQYF,-,-,TRBJ2-7,TRBV5-1
CASSPSAELEQFF,-,-,TRBJ2-1,TRBV7-2
CASSLDQEKLFF,-,-,TRBJ1-4,TRBV11-2
CASSIEPRNTEAFF,-,-,TRBJ1-1,TRBV19
CASSFTGGAYNEQFF,TRBD1,-,TRBJ2-1,TRBV5-1
CASRKGQGPYEQYF,TRBD1,-,TRBJ2-7,TRBV2
CASSLAGTGNNYGYTF,TRBD1,-,TRBJ1-2,TRBV7-9
CASSGDSKISGANVLTF,-,-,TRBJ2-6,TRBV9
CASSLASGLYNEQFF,TRBD2,-,TRBJ2-1,TRBV7-9
CASTSTGSTEAFF,-,few,TRBJ1-1,TRBV19
CASSGLAEWSYNEQFF,TRBD2,-,TRBJ2-1,TRBV19
CASSELRTGPLLPLHF,TRBD1,-,TRBJ1-6,TRBV6-1
CASSLTSGSLDTQYF,TRBD2,-,TRBJ2-3,TRBV5-4
CASSLSGVTGNTIYF,-,-,TRBJ1-3,TRBV27
CASSAGGDTEAFF,-,-,TRBJ1-1,TRBV2
CASSWTDGGEKLFF,-,-,TRBJ1-4,TRBV5-1
CASTRSWDTSYEQYF,-,-,TRBJ2-7,TRBV19
CASSAGLNTEAFF,-,-,TRBJ1-1,TRBV19